The following is a T cell receptor (beta chain) sequence with its context. This entry belongs to a study of CD8 T cells in Susac syndrome. Random hexamers were used to reverse transcribe an amount of about 0.45 to 1 ug RNA. It was immunoSEQ multiplex PCR that amplified TCR beta CDR3 across 54 Vbeta and 13 Jbeta. TCRdb itself ran the immunoSEQ multiplex PCR reads through MiXCR, one entry per CDR3 protein. The sample shows 400,000 to 550,000 distinct CDR3 sequences, more than 80% of them seen only once. V was shortened by 5 bases and J by 5 bases, with 12 bases between the two germline ends. Looked up from germline, CDR1 is SEHNR and CDR2 is FQNEAQ (reference sequence). This CDR3 is 14 amino acids long.

This clonotype was sampled from a human donor with multiple sclerosis. The sample consisted of CD8+ T cells from PBMCs. This sequence joins TRBV7-9 and TRBJ2-2; D unclear. The CDR3 DNA is TGTGCCAGCAGCACCACCCCCAGTACCGGGGAGCTGTTTTTT. It translates to CASSTTPSTGELFF.